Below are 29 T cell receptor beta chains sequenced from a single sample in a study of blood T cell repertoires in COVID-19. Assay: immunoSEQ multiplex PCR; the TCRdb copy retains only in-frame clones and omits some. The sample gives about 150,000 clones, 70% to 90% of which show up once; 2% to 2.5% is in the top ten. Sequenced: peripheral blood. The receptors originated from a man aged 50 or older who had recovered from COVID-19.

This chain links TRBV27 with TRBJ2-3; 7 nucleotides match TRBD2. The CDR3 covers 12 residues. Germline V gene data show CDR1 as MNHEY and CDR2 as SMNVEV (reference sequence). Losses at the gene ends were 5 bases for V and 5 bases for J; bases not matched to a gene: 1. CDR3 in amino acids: CASSRGEDTQYF. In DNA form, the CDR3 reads TGTGCCAGCAGTCGGGGGGAAGATACGCAGTATTTT.

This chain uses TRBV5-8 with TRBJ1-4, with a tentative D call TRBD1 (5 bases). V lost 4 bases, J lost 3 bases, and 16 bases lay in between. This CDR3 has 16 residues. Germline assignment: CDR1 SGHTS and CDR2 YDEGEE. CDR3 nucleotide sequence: TGTGCCAGCAGCCACCGGGCCACGGGGGCTAATGAAAAACTGTTTTTT. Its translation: CASSHRATGANEKLFF.

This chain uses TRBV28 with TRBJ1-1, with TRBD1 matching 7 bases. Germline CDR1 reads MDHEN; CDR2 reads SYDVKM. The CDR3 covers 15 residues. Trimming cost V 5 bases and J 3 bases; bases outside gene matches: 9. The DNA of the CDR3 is TGTGCCAGCAGTCCTCAGGACAGGCGGTACACTGAAGCTTTCTTT. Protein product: CASSPQDRRYTEAFF.

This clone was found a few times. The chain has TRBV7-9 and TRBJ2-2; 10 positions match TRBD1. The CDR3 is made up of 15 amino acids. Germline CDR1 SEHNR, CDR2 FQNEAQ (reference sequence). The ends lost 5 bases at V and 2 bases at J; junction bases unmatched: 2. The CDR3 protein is CASSRDRGNTGELFF. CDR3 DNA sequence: TGTGCCAGCAGCCGGGACAGGGGAAACACCGGGGAGCTGTTTTTT. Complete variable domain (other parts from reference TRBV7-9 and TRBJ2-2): DTGVSQNPRHKITKRGQNVTFRCDPISEHNRLYWYRQTLGQGPEFLTYFQNEAQLEKSRLLSDRFSAERPKGSFSTLEIQRTEQGDSAMYLCASSRDRGNTGELFFGEGSRLTVL.

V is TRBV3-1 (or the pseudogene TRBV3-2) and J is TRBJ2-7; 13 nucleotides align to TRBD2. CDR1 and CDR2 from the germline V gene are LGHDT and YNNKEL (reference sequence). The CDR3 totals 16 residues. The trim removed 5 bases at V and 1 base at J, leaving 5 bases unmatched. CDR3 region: CASSAGLAGLSYEQYF. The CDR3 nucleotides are TGTGCCAGCAGCGCGGGACTAGCGGGACTTTCCTACGAGCAGTACTTC.

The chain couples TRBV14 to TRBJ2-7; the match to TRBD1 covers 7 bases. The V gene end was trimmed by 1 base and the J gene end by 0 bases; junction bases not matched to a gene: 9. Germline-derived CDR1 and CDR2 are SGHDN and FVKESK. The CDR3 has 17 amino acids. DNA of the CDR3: TGTGCCAGCAGCCAAGTTCCATCACAGGGGAGCTCCTACGAGCAGTACTTC. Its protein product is CASSQVPSQGSSYEQYF.

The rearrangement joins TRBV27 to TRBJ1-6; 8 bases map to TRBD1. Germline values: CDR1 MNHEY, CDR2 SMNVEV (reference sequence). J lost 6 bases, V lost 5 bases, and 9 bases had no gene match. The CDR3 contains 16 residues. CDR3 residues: CASSIPDRGGNSPLHF. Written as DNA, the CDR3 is TGTGCCAGCAGTATTCCCGACAGGGGAGGTAATTCACCCCTCCACTTT.

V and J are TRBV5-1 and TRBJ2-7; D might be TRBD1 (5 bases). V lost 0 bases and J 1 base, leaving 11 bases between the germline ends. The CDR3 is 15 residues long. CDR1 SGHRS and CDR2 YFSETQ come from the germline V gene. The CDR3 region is CASSLEAQASYEQYF. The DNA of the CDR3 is TGCGCCAGCAGCTTGGAGGCACAGGCTTCCTACGAGCAGTACTTC.

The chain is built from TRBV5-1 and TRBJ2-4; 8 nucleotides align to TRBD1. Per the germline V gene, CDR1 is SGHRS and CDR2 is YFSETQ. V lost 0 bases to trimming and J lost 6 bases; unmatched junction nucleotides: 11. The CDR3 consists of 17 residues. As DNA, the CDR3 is TGCGCCAGCAGCTTGGGCCAGGGGGCTTCACTCTTAAACATTCAGTACTTC. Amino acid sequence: CASSLGQGASLLNIQYF.

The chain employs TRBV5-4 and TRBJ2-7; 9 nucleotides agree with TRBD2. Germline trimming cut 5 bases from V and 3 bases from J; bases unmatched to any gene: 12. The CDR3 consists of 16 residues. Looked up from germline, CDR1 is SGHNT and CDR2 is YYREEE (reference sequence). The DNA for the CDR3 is TGTGCCAGCAGTTCCTTCCTAGCGGGGAAAAGCTACGAGCAGTACTTC. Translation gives CASSSFLAGKSYEQYF.

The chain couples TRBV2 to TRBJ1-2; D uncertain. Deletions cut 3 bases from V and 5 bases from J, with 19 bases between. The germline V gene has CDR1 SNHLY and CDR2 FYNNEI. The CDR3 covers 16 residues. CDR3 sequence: CASSDWTGAPPYGYTF. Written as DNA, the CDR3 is TGTGCCAGCAGTGATTGGACGGGAGCTCCGCCGTATGGCTACACCTTC.

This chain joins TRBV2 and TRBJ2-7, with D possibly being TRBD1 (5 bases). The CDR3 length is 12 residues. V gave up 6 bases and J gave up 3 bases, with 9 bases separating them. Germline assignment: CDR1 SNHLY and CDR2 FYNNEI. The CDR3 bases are TGTGCCAGCAGCTTCGACAGCTACGAGCAGTACTTC. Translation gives CASSFDSYEQYF.

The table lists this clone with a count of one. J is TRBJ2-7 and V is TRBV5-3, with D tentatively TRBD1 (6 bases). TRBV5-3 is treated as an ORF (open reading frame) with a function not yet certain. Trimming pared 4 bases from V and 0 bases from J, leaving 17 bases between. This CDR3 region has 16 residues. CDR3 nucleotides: TGTGCCAGAAGCCCGTCCTGGGACACCCACTCCTACGAGCAGTACTTC. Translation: CARSPSWDTHSYEQYF.

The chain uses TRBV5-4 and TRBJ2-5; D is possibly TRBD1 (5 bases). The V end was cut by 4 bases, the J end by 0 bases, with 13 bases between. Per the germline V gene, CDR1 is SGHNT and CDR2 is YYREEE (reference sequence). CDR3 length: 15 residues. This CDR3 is CASSAKTEYQETQYF. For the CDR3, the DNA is TGTGCCAGCAGCGCTAAGACAGAGTACCAAGAGACCCAGTACTTC.

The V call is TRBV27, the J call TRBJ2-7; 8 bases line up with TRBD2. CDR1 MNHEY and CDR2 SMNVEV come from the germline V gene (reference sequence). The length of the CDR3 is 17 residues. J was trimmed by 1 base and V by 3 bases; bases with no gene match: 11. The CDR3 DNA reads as TGTGCCAGCAGTTTGTCAGCGGGAGCCCCCCTTTCCTACGAGCAGTACTTC. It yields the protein CASSLSAGAPLSYEQYF.

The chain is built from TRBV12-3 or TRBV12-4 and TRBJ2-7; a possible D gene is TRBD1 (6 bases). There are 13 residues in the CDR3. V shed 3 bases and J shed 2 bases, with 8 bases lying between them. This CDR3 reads CASSFRGPYEQYF. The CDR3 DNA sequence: TGTGCCAGCAGTTTCAGGGGCCCCTACGAGCAGTACTTC.

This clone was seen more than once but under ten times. The CDR3 spells CASSQRGFVGSPTEAFF. CDR3 DNA sequence: TGTGCCAGCAGCCAAAGGGGGTTTGTAGGGTCACCCACTGAAGCTTTCTTT. This chain connects TRBV14 to TRBJ1-1; tentative D call: TRBD1 (6 bases). The CDR3 consists of 17 residues. V lost 2 bases to trimming and J lost 4 bases, with 20 bases between them. Germline V lookup: CDR1 SGHDN, CDR2 FVKESK.

The CDR3, as DNA: TGTGCCTGGAGTAGGACATCTTCTAGCACAGATACGCAGTATTTT. It specifies CAWSRTSSSTDTQYF. The V gene is TRBV30, the J gene TRBJ2-3, with D possibly TRBD1 on 5 matching bases. Trimming took off 2 bases at V and 0 bases at J, with 12 bases between the two ends. Germline CDR1 and CDR2: GTSNPN and SVGIG (reference sequence). CDR3 length: 15 amino acids.

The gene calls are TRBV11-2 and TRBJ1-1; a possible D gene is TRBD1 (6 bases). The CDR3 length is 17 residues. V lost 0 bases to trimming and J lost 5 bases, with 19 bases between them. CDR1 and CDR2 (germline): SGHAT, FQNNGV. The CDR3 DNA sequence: TGTGCCAGCAGCTTAGATCTTTTCAGGGGCCGTAGGACTGAAGCTTTCTTT. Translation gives CASSLDLFRGRRTEAFF. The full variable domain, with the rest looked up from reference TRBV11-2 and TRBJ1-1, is EAGVAQSPRYKIIEKRQSVAFWCNPISGHATLYWYQQILGQGPKLLIQFQNNGVVDDSQLPKDRFSAERLKGVDSTLKIQPAKLEDSAVYLCASSLDLFRGRRTEAFFGQGTRLTVV.

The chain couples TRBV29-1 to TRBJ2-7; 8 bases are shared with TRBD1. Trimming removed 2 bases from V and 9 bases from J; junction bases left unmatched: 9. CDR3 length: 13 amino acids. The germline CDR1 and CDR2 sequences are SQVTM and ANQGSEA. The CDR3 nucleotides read TGCAGCGTTGAAATGGGCAGGGGGCGAAGGCAGTACTTC. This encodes CSVEMGRGRRQYF.

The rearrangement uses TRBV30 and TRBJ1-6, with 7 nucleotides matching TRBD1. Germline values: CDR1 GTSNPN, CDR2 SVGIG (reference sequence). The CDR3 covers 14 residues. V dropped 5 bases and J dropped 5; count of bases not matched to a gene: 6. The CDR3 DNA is TGTGCCTGGGGATACGGGACAGATAATTCACCCCTCCACTTT. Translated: CAWGYGTDNSPLHF.

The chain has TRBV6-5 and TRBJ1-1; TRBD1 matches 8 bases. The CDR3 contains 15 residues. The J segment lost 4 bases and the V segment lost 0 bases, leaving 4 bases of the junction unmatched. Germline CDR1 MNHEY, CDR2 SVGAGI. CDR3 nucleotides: TGTGCCAGCAGTTACTCAAACAGGGGGATCACTGAAGCTTTCTTT. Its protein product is CASSYSNRGITEAFF.

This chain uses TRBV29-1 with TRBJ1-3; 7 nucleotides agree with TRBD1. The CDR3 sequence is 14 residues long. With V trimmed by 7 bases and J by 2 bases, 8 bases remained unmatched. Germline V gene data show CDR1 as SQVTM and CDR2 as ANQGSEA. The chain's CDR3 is CSATVQGAGNTIYF. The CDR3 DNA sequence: TGCAGCGCCACGGTTCAGGGGGCTGGAAACACCATATATTTT.

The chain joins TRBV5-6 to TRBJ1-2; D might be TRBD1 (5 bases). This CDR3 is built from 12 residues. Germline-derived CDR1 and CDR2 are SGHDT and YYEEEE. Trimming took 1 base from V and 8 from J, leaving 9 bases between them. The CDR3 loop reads CASSLPQGGYTF. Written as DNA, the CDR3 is TGTGCCAGCAGCTTGCCGCAGGGAGGCTACACCTTC.

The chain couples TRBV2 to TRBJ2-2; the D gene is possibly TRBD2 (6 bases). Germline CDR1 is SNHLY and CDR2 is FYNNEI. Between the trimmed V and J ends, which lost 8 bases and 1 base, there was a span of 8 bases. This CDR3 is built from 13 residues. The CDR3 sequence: CASSGENTGELFF. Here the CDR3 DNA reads TGTGCCAGCTCGGGGGAGAACACCGGGGAGCTGTTTTTT.

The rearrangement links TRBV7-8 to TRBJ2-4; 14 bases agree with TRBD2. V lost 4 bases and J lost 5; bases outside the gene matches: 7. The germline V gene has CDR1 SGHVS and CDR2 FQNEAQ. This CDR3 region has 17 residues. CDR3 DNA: TGTGCCAGCAGCTATAGCGGGACTAGCGGGAGTCAAAACATTCAGTACTTC. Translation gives CASSYSGTSGSQNIQYF.

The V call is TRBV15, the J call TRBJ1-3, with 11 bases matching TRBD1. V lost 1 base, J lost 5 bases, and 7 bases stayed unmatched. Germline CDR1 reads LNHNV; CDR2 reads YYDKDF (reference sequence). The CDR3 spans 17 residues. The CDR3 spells CATSRVGTGGGRNTIYF. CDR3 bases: TGTGCCACCAGCAGAGTTGGGACAGGGGGAGGAAGAAACACCATATATTTT. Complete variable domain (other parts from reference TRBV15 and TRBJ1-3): DAMVIQNPRYQVTQFGKPVTLSCSQTLNHNVMYWYQQKSSQAPKLLFHYYDKDFNNEADTPDNFQSRRPNTSFCFLDIRSPGLGDTAMYLCATSRVGTGGGRNTIYFGEGSWLTVV.

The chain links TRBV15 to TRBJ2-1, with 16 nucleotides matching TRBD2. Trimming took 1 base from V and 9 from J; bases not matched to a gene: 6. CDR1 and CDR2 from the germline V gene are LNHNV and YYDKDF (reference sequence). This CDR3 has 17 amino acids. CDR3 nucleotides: TGTGCCACCAGCAGAGGAGGGACTAGCGGGGGGGCAAGTGAGCAGTTCTTC. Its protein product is CATSRGGTSGGASEQFF. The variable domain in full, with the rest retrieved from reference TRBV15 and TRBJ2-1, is DAMVIQNPRYQVTQFGKPVTLSCSQTLNHNVMYWYQQKSSQAPKLLFHYYDKDFNNEADTPDNFQSRRPNTSFCFLDIRSPGLGDTAMYLCATSRGGTSGGASEQFFGPGTRLTVL.

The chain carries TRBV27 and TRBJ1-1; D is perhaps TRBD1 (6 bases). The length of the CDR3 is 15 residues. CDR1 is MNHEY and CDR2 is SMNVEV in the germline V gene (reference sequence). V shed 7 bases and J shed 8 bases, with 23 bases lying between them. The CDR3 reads CASNHAGADHMEAFF. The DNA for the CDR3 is TGTGCCAGCAACCACGCAGGGGCCGATCACATGGAAGCTTTCTTT.